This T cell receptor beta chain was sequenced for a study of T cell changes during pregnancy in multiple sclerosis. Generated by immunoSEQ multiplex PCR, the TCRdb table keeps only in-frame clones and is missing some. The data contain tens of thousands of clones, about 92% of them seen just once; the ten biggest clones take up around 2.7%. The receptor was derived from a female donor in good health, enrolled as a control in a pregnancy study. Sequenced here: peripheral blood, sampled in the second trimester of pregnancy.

The CDR3 region is CASRERQGWSYEQYF. CDR3 in DNA: TGTGCCAGCAGAGAGAGACAGGGGTGGTCCTACGAGCAGTACTTC. The V and J genes are TRBV28 and TRBJ2-7; 8 bases are a match to TRBD1. This CDR3 is 15 amino acids long. The germline gives CDR1 MDHEN, CDR2 SYDVKM. The trim removed 6 bases at V and 1 base at J, leaving 8 bases unmatched.